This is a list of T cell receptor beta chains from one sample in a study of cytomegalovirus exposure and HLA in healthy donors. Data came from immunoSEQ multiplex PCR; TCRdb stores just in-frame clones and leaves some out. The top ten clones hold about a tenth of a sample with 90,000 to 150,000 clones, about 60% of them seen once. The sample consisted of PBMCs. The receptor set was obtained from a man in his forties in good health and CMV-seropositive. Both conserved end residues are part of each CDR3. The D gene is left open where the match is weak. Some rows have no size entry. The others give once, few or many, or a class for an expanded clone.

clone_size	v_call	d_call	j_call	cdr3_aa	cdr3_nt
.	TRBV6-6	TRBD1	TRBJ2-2	CASSYSLTGGERLFF	TGTGCCAGCAGTTACTCGCTGACAGGGGGCGAAAGGCTGTTTTTT
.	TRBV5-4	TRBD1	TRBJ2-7	CASSPGRDSKSPYEQYF	TGTGCCAGCAGCCCGGGCCGGGACAGTAAATCTCCCTACGAGCAGTACTTC
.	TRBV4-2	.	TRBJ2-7	CASSQEEGQRYF	TGTGCCAGCAGCCAAGAAGAGGGCCAGCGGTACTTC
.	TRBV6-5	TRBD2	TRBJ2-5	CASSLAGALETQYF	TGTGCCAGCAGCTTAGCGGGGGCCTTAGAGACCCAGTACTTC
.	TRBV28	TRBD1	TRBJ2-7	CASRHFGQGTSYEQYF	TGTGCCAGCAGGCATTTCGGACAGGGAACTTCCTACGAGCAGTACTTC
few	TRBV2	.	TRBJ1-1	CASQENTEAFF	TGTGCCAGCCAGGAGAACACTGAAGCTTTCTTT
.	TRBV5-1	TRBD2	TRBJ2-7	CASSLGLAGGPSREQYF	TGCGCCAGCAGCTTGGGACTAGCGGGAGGGCCCTCCAGGGAGCAGTACTTC
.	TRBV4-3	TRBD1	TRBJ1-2	CASSQGTGGGANYGYTF	TGCGCCAGCAGCCAAGGGACAGGCGGAGGGGCTAACTATGGCTACACCTTC
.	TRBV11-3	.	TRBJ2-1	CASSRRDGVDEQFF	TGTGCCAGCAGCCGGCGTGACGGAGTCGATGAGCAGTTCTTC
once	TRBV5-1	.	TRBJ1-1	CASSGGWEGGTEAFF	TGCGCCAGCAGCGGGGGATGGGAGGGGGGCACTGAAGCTTTCTTT
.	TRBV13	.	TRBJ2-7	CASSLVGGSPYEQYF	TGTGCCAGCAGCTTAGTAGGGGGATCCCCTTACGAGCAGTACTTC
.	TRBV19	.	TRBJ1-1	CASSPSAAEAFF	TGTGCCAGTAGTCCCTCCGCGGCTGAAGCTTTCTTT
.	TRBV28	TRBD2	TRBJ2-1	CASRPPGLAGFDEQFF	TGTGCCAGCAGACCGCCCGGACTAGCGGGATTCGATGAGCAGTTCTTC
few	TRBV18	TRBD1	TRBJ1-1	CASSPGQVRYTEAFF	TGTGCCAGCTCACCCGGACAGGTCCGGTACACTGAAGCTTTCTTT
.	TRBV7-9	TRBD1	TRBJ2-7	CASNAGTGDYEQYF	TGTGCCAGCAACGCCGGGACAGGAGACTACGAGCAGTACTTC
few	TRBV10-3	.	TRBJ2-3	CAISEPQKGADTQYF	TGTGCCATCAGTGAGCCACAGAAGGGGGCAGATACGCAGTATTTT
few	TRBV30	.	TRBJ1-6	CAWSLSDNSPLHF	TGTGCCTGGAGCCTCTCTGATAATTCACCCCTCCACTTT
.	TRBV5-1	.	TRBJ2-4	CASSPGQGGDIQYF	TGCGCCAGCAGCCCTGGACAGGGAGGGGACATTCAGTACTTC
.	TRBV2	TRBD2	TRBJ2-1	CASSDSGPTYNEQFF	TGTGCCAGCAGCGATAGCGGGCCTACCTACAATGAGCAGTTCTTC
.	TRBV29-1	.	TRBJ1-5	CSVEEGGGQPQHF	TGCAGCGTTGAAGAGGGGGGGGGTCAGCCCCAGCATTTT
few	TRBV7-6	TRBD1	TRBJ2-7	CASSPAAVRTGRRYEQYF	TGTGCCAGCAGCCCAGCAGCGGTCAGGACAGGGCGCCGATACGAGCAGTACTTC
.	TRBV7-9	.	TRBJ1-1	CASTTLGIQGTEAFF	TGTGCCAGCACCACACTGGGGATACAGGGAACTGAAGCTTTCTTT
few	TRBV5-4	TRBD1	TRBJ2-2	CASSQSTGGTGELFF	TGTGCCAGCAGCCAGTCGACAGGGGGCACCGGGGAGCTGTTTTTT
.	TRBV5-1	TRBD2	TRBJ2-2	CASAWGGTDTGELFF	TGCGCCAGCGCCTGGGGGGGGACTGATACCGGGGAGCTGTTTTTT
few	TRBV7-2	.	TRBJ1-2	CASSLGMDSYGYTF	TGTGCCAGCAGCTTAGGTATGGACTCCTATGGCTACACCTTC
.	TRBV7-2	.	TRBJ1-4	CASSPSQATNEKLFF	TGTGCCAGCAGCCCCTCGCAGGCAACTAATGAAAAACTGTTTTTT
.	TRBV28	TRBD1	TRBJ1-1	CASSPTGGTEAFF	TGTGCCAGCAGTCCGACAGGGGGTACTGAAGCTTTCTTT
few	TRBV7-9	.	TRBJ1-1	CASSPFNTEAFF	TGTGCCAGCAGCCCCTTTAACACTGAAGCTTTCTTT
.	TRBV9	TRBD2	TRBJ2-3	CASSVGTSPYTDTQYF	TGTGCCAGCAGCGTAGGGACTAGCCCCTACACAGATACGCAGTATTTT
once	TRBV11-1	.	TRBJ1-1	CASSQREGEAFF	TGTGCCAGCAGTCAACGCGAGGGAGAAGCTTTCTTT
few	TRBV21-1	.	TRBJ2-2	CASSKAEGQRNTGELFF	TGTGCCAGCAGCAAAGCAGAGGGACAGCGAAACACCGGGGAGCTGTTTTTT
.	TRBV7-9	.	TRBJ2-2	CASSNRDRGTGELFF	TGTGCCAGCAGCAACCGGGATCGGGGGACCGGGGAGCTGTTTTTT
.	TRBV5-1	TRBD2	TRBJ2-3	CASSLMGLATDTQYF	TGCGCCAGCAGCTTGATGGGACTAGCGACAGATACGCAGTATTTT
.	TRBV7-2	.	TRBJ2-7	CASSLRTGLDYEQYF	TGTGCCAGCAGCCTCCGGACTGGGTTAGACTACGAGCAGTACTTC
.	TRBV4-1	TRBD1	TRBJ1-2	CASSLSITGVDGYTF	TGCGCCAGCAGCCTCTCTATCACAGGGGTGGATGGCTACACCTTC
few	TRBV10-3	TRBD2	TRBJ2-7	CAISEGSGGTIYEQYF	TGTGCCATCAGTGAGGGTAGCGGGGGAACAATATACGAGCAGTACTTC
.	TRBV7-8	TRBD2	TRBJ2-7	CASSTGTSGETYEQYF	TGTGCCAGCAGCACCGGGACTAGCGGGGAAACCTACGAGCAGTACTTC
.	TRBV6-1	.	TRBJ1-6	CASSDSVSYNSPLHF	TGTGCCAGCAGCGATAGTGTCTCCTATAATTCACCCCTCCACTTT
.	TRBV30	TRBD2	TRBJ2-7	CAWGEGSGSYEQYF	TGTGCCTGGGGGGAGGGTAGCGGCTCCTACGAGCAGTACTTC
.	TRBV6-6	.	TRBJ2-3	CASSYPGTDTQYF	TGTGCCAGCAGTTACCCAGGCACAGATACGCAGTATTTT
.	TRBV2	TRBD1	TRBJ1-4	CASIADRGGEKLFF	TGTGCCAGCATCGCGGACAGGGGAGGTGAAAAACTGTTTTTT
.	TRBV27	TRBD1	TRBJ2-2	CASSYRGTGELFF	TGTGCCAGCAGTTACAGGGGTACCGGGGAGCTGTTTTTT
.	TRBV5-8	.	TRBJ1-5	CASSLDLGRHDSNQPQHF	TGTGCCAGCAGCTTGGACCTGGGGAGGCATGATAGCAATCAGCCCCAGCATTTT